This T cell receptor (beta chain) was obtained from a study of regulatory T cells in long-lasting Graves disease. This clonotype showed up many times. The time point is: newly diagnosed GD, antithyroid drugs for less than 3 months. PBMCs provided the RNA from which the TCR library was made. Graves' disease diagnosis followed American Thyroid Association guidelines. iRepertoire HTBI primers and Arm-PCR of CDR3 regions built TCR beta libraries. Source study methods: Segment identification across samples yielded roughly 62 TRBV and roughly 15 TRBJ segments. TCRdb re-analysed the multiplex PCR reads in MiXCR, keeping a single row per CDR3 protein. Clone size and V and J calls follow TCRdb, not the original study. Among about 430,000 distinct CDR3 sequences, about 15% were seen once, and the ten largest hold approximately 7.8%. The same specimen was also included in a second study, on T cells in Graves' hyperthyroidism and ophthalmopathy. That report notes: A patient was excluded if there was uncontrolled infection, other autoimmune disease, pregnancy or lactation.

This TCR came from a woman aged 40-49 years with Graves disease. The source material was peripheral blood mononuclear cells (PBMCs), sampled at new diagnosis, from a patient treated with antithyroid drugs.

For the CDR3, the DNA is TGTGCCAGCAGCTTAGGAGGGAGTCACCAAGAGACCCAGTACTTC. Protein product: CASSLGGSHQETQYF. The rearrangement links TRBV7-2 to TRBJ2-5; D possibly corresponds to TRBD2 (5 bases). V lost 1 base, J lost 0 bases, and 9 bases lay in between. Germline-derived CDR1 and CDR2 are SGHTA and FQGNSA. The CDR3 has 15 amino acids.